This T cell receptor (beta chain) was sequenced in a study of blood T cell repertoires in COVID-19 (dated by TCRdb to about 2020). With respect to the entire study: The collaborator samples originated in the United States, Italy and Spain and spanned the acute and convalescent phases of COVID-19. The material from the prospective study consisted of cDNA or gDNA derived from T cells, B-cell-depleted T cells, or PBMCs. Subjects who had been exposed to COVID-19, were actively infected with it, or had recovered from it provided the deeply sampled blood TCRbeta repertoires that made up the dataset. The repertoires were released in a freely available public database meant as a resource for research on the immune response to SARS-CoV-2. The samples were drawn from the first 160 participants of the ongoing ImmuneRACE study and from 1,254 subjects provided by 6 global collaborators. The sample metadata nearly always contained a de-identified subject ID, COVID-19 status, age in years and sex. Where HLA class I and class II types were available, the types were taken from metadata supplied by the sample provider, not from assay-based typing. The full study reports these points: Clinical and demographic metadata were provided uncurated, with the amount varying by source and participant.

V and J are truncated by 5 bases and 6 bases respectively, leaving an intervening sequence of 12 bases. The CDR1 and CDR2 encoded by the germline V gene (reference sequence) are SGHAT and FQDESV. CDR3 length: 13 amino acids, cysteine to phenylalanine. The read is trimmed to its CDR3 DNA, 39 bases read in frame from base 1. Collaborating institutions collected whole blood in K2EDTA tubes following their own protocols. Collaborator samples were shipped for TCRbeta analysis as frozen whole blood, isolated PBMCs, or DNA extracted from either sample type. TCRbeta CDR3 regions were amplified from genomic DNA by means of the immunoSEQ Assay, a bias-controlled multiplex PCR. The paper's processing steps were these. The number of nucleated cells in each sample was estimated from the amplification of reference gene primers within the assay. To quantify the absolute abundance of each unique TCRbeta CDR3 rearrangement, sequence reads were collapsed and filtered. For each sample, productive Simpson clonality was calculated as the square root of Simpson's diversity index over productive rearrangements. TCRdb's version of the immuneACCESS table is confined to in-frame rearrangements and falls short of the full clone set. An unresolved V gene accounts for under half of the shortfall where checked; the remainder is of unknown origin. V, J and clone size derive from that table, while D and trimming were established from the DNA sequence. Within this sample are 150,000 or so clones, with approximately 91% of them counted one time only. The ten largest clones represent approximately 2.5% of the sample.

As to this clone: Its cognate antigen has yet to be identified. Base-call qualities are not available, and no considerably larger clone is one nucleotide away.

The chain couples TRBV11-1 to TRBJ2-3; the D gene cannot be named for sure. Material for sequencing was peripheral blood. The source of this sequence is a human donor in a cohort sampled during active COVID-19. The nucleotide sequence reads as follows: TGTGCCAGCAGCCCAAACAGTGGGGATACGCAGTATTTT. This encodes CASSPNSGDTQYF. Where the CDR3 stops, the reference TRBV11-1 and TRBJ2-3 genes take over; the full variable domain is EAEVAQSPRYKITEKSQAVAFWCDPISGHATLYWYRQILGQGPELLVQFQDESVVDDSQLPKDRFSAERLKGVDSTLKIQPAELGDSAMYLCASSPNSGDTQYFGPGTRLTVL.